The 32 T cell receptor beta chains in this list originate from one sample, sequenced in a study of cytomegalovirus exposure and HLA in healthy donors. The PCR contained 60 Vbeta and 13 Jbeta primers. Generated by immunoSEQ multiplex PCR, the TCRdb table keeps only in-frame clones and is missing some. The sample has fewer than 200,000 clones, around 75% seen once. Material for sequencing was PBMCs. The receptors were gathered from a man younger than 30 in good health and CMV-seronegative.

This chain connects TRBV27 to TRBJ1-5; possibly TRBD1 for D (5 bases). With 3 bases removed from V and 1 base from J, the gap between germline ends came to 16 bases. This CDR3 is built from 17 residues. Germline values: CDR1 MNHEY, CDR2 SMNVEV (reference sequence). CDR3 residues: CASSLGREQESNQPQHF. The CDR3 DNA reads as TGTGCCAGCAGTTTGGGCCGAGAACAGGAGAGCAATCAGCCCCAGCATTTT.

A single count supports this clone. The chain is built from TRBV9 and TRBJ1-5, with 7 bases aligning to TRBD1. The germline gives CDR1 SGDLS, CDR2 YYNGEE. This CDR3 is 17 amino acids long. The trim removed 0 bases at V and 7 bases at J, leaving 13 bases unmatched. CDR3 in DNA: TGTGCCAGCAGCGTAGGCACCGGGGCAGGGGGTAAGCAGCCCCAGCATTTT. It codes for CASSVGTGAGGKQPQHF.

The chain joins TRBV5-4 to TRBJ2-4; 7 nucleotides line up with TRBD1. The V segment lost 1 base and the J segment 6 bases; nucleotides outside the gene matches: 13. The germline CDR1 and CDR2 sequences are SGHNT and YYREEE (reference sequence). The CDR3 consists of 17 residues. CDR3 region: CASSLRTSGTETNIQYF. The CDR3 coding sequence is TGTGCCAGCAGCTTGAGGACTTCCGGGACAGAAACAAACATTCAGTACTTC.

Only one count was recorded for this clone. The gene calls are TRBV6-5 and TRBJ1-4, with D possibly being TRBD1 (6 bases). The germline V and J ends were trimmed by 0 bases and 8 bases, with 13 bases remaining between them. Germline loops: CDR1 MNHEY, CDR2 SVGAGI. CDR3 length: 15 residues. In DNA form, the CDR3 reads TGTGCCAGCAGTTACTCGACCAGGGGTGGGGAAAAACTGTTTTTT. It translates to CASSYSTRGGEKLFF.

The V call is TRBV7-7, the J call TRBJ2-3, with TRBD1 matching over 10 bases. CDR1 and CDR2 (germline): SSHAT, FNYEAQ (reference sequence). V lost 4 bases, J lost 6 bases, and 7 bases stayed unmatched. The CDR3 runs 15 residues. CDR3 loop: CASSSGQGGMDTQYF. DNA for the CDR3: TGTGCCAGCAGCTCTGGACAGGGGGGGATGGATACGCAGTATTTT.

About this clone itself: At one end, the junction sequence differs from germline, possibly due to a read error. V is TRBV12-5 and J is TRBJ2-5; 8 nucleotides line up with TRBD2. The CDR3 spans 14 residues. CDR1 and CDR2 from the germline V gene are LGHNT and FRNRAP. The CDR3: CASGFTGQRESQYF. In nucleotides, the CDR3 is TGTGCTAGTGGTTTTACCGGACAGCGGGAGAGCCAGTACTTC.

The CDR3 loop is CASSLVRGQETQYF. The CDR3 nucleotides read TGTGCCAGCAGCTTAGTGAGGGGGCAAGAGACCCAGTACTTC. The V gene is TRBV7-6, the J gene TRBJ2-5; tentative D call: TRBD1 (6 bases). The germline V gene encodes CDR1 SGHVS and CDR2 FNYEAQ. The CDR3 consists of 14 residues. Trimming removed 1 base at V and 2 bases at J, with 8 bases between.

This clone turned up a few times. This rearrangement joins TRBV6-5 to TRBJ2-7; weak D call: TRBD1 (5 bases). Germline V gene lookup returns CDR1 MNHEY and CDR2 SVGAGI. V dropped 5 bases and J dropped 6 bases, with 14 bases sitting between them. The CDR3 is 13 residues long. DNA for the CDR3: TGTGCCAGCAGTGAAGTGGTTACAGGCGAGCAGTACTTC. It translates to CASSEVVTGEQYF.

V usage is TRBV7-9 and J usage is TRBJ2-7; D possibly corresponds to TRBD2 (6 bases). The CDR3 covers 16 residues. Trimming took off 4 bases at V and 4 bases at J, with 20 bases between the two ends. The germline gives CDR1 SEHNR, CDR2 FQNEAQ (reference sequence). This CDR3 reads CASSSRRGSARYEQYF. The CDR3 coding sequence is TGTGCCAGCAGCTCCAGACGGGGGAGCGCCCGGTACGAGCAGTACTTC. Based on the CDR3 plus reference TRBV7-9 and TRBJ2-7, the full variable domain is DTGVSQNPRHKITKRGQNVTFRCDPISEHNRLYWYRQTLGQGPEFLTYFQNEAQLEKSRLLSDRFSAERPKGSFSTLEIQRTEQGDSAMYLCASSSRRGSARYEQYFGPGTRLTVT.

In its sample, this clone was seen a few times. The chain carries TRBV6-5 and TRBJ2-7, with no clear D. Trimming took 7 bases from V and 3 from J, leaving 19 bases between them. Per the germline V gene, CDR1 is MNHEY and CDR2 is SVGAGI. The CDR3 extends over 15 amino acids. CDR3 loop: CASKFGQLNDYEQYF. For the CDR3, the DNA is TGTGCCAGCAAGTTTGGGCAGCTTAATGACTACGAGCAGTACTTC.

This chain connects TRBV5-3 to TRBJ1-4; no reliable D call. TRBV5-3 carries the ORF label, with uncertain function. Trimming took 5 bases from V and 7 from J, leaving 9 bases between them. The CDR3 consists of 12 residues. The DNA for the CDR3 is TGTGCCAGAAGTGAGTTCGGTGAAAAACTGTTTTTT. Translating gives CARSEFGEKLFF.

The J gene is TRBJ2-1, the V gene TRBV14, with 8 bases identical to TRBD2. Germline-derived CDR1 and CDR2 are SGHDN and FVKESK. This CDR3 comprises 16 residues. The J segment lost 9 bases and the V segment lost 2 bases, leaving 12 bases of the junction unmatched. For the CDR3, the DNA is TGTGCCAGCAGCCAATACACGGACTGGGCGGGGGGTGAGCAGTTCTTC. Residues: CASSQYTDWAGGEQFF.

The chain couples TRBV6-4 to TRBJ2-7, with 7 bases lining up with TRBD1. Trimming took 6 bases from V and 2 from J; bases not matched to a gene: 10. The CDR3 is made up of 15 amino acids. Germline V lookup: CDR1 MRHNA, CDR2 SNTAGT. The DNA of the CDR3 is TGTGCCAGCAGAAACGACAGGGTTGGGACCTACGAGCAGTACTTC. Residues: CASRNDRVGTYEQYF.

The chain has TRBV9 and TRBJ2-1; TRBD2 aligns across 11 bases. Trimming removed 4 bases from V and 6 bases from J; junction bases left unmatched: 6. In germline, CDR1 is SGDLS, CDR2 YYNGEE. CDR3 length equals 15 residues. CDR3 in amino acids: CASSSSGRVSNEQFF. The CDR3 region has the DNA TGTGCCAGCAGCAGTAGCGGGAGGGTAAGCAATGAGCAGTTCTTC.

This clone was recorded only once. The J gene is TRBJ2-7, the V gene TRBV4-3; weak D call: TRBD2 (5 bases). This CDR3 spans 16 amino acids. Trimming shortened V by 3 bases and J by 4 bases, and 19 bases separated the two germline ends. Germline CDR1 reads LGHNA; CDR2 reads YSLEER. The CDR3 coding sequence is TGCGCCAGCAGCCAGTTTGGGCGGGCTTCCGGTTACGAGCAGTACTTC. Translated, it gives CASSQFGRASGYEQYF.

The chain couples TRBV6-5 to TRBJ1-2; 8 bases line up with TRBD1. The germline CDR1 and CDR2 sequences are MNHEY and SVGAGI. The CDR3 runs to 16 residues. V shed 4 bases, J shed 0 bases, and the junction held 7 bases outside the gene matches. The CDR3 spells CASSLIYRGANYGYTF. Written as DNA, the CDR3 is TGTGCCAGCAGTTTAATCTACAGGGGGGCTAACTATGGCTACACCTTC.

A few counts support this clone. The rearrangement uses TRBV6-6 and TRBJ2-3; no firm D call. Per the germline V gene, CDR1 is MNHNY and CDR2 is SVGAGI (reference sequence). The CDR3 is 13 amino acids. Trimming left V 0 bases short and J 5 bases short, with 6 bases between. Written as DNA, the CDR3 is TGTGCCAGCAGTTACTCGACGGGAGATACGCAGTATTTT. The encoded protein is CASSYSTGDTQYF.

J is TRBJ2-3 and V is TRBV28; 11 positions match TRBD2. V shed 0 bases and J 0 bases; nucleotides not matched to a gene: 20. The CDR3 has 23 residues. CDR1 is MDHEN and CDR2 is SYDVKM in the germline V gene. The CDR3 DNA follows: TGTGCCAGCAGTTTATGGGGTGGACCAGTGGGGAGACTAGCGGGGCCTAGCACAGATACGCAGTATTTT. Translating it yields CASSLWGGPVGRLAGPSTDTQYF. Full variable domain (rest looked up from reference TRBV28 and TRBJ2-3): DVKVTQSSRYLVKRTGEKVFLECVQDMDHENMFWYRQDPGLGLRLIYFSYDVKMKEKGDIPEGYSVSREKKERFSLILESASTNQTSMYLCASSLWGGPVGRLAGPSTDTQYFGPGTRLTVL.

The chain employs TRBV19 and TRBJ1-1; 9 bases match TRBD1. J lost 6 bases, V lost 3 bases, and 14 bases had no gene match. The germline CDR1 and CDR2 sequences are LNHDA and SQIVND (reference sequence). This CDR3 has 17 residues. CDR3 sequence reads: CASSMGFPGQGLAEAFF. Written as DNA, the CDR3 is TGTGCCAGTAGTATGGGATTTCCGGGACAGGGTTTGGCTGAAGCTTTCTTT.

The chain uses TRBV5-5 and TRBJ1-5; unclear D gene. The CDR3 extends over 13 amino acids. Trimming removed 1 base at V and 7 bases at J, with 9 bases between. In germline, CDR1 is SGHKS, CDR2 YYEKEE (reference sequence). The CDR3 here is CASSLSTEQPQHF. CDR3 nucleotides: TGTGCCAGCAGCTTGAGTACAGAACAGCCCCAGCATTTT. Full variable domain (rest looked up from reference TRBV5-5 and TRBJ1-5): DAGVTQSPTHLIKTRGQQVTLRCSPISGHKSVSWYQQVLGQGPQFIFQYYEKEERGRGNFPDRFSARQFPNYSSELNVNALLLGDSALYLCASSLSTEQPQHFGDGTRLSIL.

Turning to this clone: Other DNA sequences within the sample encode an identical CDR3. J is TRBJ2-7 and V is TRBV9, with TRBD2 identical over 9 bases. CDR1 SGDLS and CDR2 YYNGEE come from the germline V gene. The CDR3 sequence is 15 residues long. Germline trimming cut 0 bases from V and 1 base from J; bases unmatched to any gene: 2. The CDR3 spells CASSVDLAGSYEQYF. In DNA form, the CDR3 reads TGTGCCAGCAGCGTAGACCTAGCGGGATCCTACGAGCAGTACTTC.

This clone was seen only a few times. The chain links TRBV10-3 to TRBJ1-1; perhaps TRBD1 as D (5 bases). CDR3 size: 14 residues. Germline V gene sequence: CDR1 ENHRY, CDR2 SYGVKD. The germline V and J ends were trimmed by 2 bases and 6 bases, with 13 bases remaining between them. CDR3 region: CAISEDRAGPEAFF. The CDR3 DNA sequence: TGTGCCATCAGTGAGGACAGAGCGGGCCCTGAAGCTTTCTTT.

The chain links TRBV4-3 to TRBJ2-7; D unresolved. The V gene's germline CDR1 is LGHNA and CDR2 YSLEER. The CDR3 consists of 13 residues. V was cut by 0 bases and J by 3 bases, with 6 bases left in between. For the CDR3, the DNA is TGCGCCAGCAGCCAAGATGTCTACTACGAGCAGTACTTC. It codes for CASSQDVYYEQYF.

This clone was recorded many times. This chain connects TRBV28 to TRBJ2-7; 7 bases fit TRBD1. With V trimmed by 6 bases and J by 0 bases, 11 bases remained unmatched. The CDR3 extends over 16 amino acids. CDR1 and CDR2 from the germline V gene are MDHEN and SYDVKM. The chain's CDR3 is CASSPTGSLSSYEQYF. The CDR3, as DNA: TGTGCCAGCAGCCCGACAGGGTCCTTGAGCTCCTACGAGCAGTACTTC. Full variable domain (outside the CDR3, taken from reference TRBV28 and TRBJ2-7): DVKVTQSSRYLVKRTGEKVFLECVQDMDHENMFWYRQDPGLGLRLIYFSYDVKMKEKGDIPEGYSVSREKKERFSLILESASTNQTSMYLCASSPTGSLSSYEQYFGPGTRLTVT.

V gene TRBV11-3 combines with J gene TRBJ2-1; 8 bases are a match to TRBD2. After removal of 4 bases from V and 7 bases from J, the junction contained 15 bases not matched to a gene. Germline-derived CDR1 and CDR2 are SGHNT and YENEEA. This CDR3 has 17 residues. The DNA for the CDR3 is TGTGCCAGCAGCTCGGATAGGAGCGGGAGATTGATGAATGAGCAGTTCTTC. This codes for CASSSDRSGRLMNEQFF.

The rearrangement joins TRBV15 to TRBJ1-1, with a weak D call TRBD1 (6 bases). Germline assignment: CDR1 LNHNV and CDR2 YYDKDF (reference sequence). The V gene lost 4 bases and the J gene lost 5 bases, with 11 bases spanning the gap. The CDR3 totals 13 residues. This CDR3 reads CATSNRVTTEAFF. The CDR3 DNA reads TGTGCCACCAGCAACAGGGTGACGACTGAAGCTTTCTTT.

V is TRBV29-1 and J is TRBJ2-1; D not certain. The CDR3 runs to 15 residues. V dropped 3 bases and J dropped 0 bases, with 12 bases sitting between them. In germline, CDR1 is SQVTM, CDR2 ANQGSEA. The CDR3: CSVDPSLYSYNEQFF. CDR3 DNA: TGCAGCGTTGACCCCTCGTTGTACTCCTACAATGAGCAGTTCTTC.

The chain joins TRBV6-1 to TRBJ1-5, with 8 bases identical to TRBD1. V was pared by 5 bases and J by 6 bases, with 6 bases of the junction left unmatched. The CDR3 covers 14 residues. Germline V gives CDR1 MNHNS, CDR2 SASEGT. The CDR3 DNA is TGTGCCAGCAGTTCTCCAGGGGGCAGTCAGCCCCAGCATTTT. This encodes CASSSPGGSQPQHF.

The chain has TRBV27 and TRBJ2-6; D may be TRBD2 (7 bases). The V gene's germline CDR1 is MNHEY and CDR2 SMNVEV (reference sequence). Trimming shortened V by 3 bases and J by 0 bases, and 18 bases separated the two germline ends. The CDR3 loop spans 19 amino acids. The CDR3 region is CASSFRGAYYSSGANVLTF. CDR3 in DNA: TGTGCCAGCAGTTTCCGGGGGGCGTACTATTCCTCTGGGGCCAACGTCCTGACTTTC.

CDR3 coding DNA: TGCGCCGGGCCCGACAGAGGCACTGAAGCTTTCTTT. Translating gives CAGPDRGTEAFF. The genes are TRBV23-1 and TRBJ1-1, with TRBD1 as a possible D gene (5 bases). TRBV23-1 qualifies as an ORF whose function is uncertain. Trimming pared 11 bases from V and 4 bases from J, leaving 14 bases between. The CDR3 covers 12 residues.

This clone was observed a few times. The chain recombines TRBV10-1 with TRBJ2-5; 9 nucleotides match TRBD1. This CDR3 is 14 amino acids long. V lost 5 bases, J lost 4 bases, and 5 bases stayed unmatched. Per the germline V gene, CDR1 is WNHNN and CDR2 is SYGVQD (reference sequence). The CDR3 DNA is TGCGCCAGCAGTCCCCCGGGACAGGGAGAGACCCAGTACTTC. It codes for CASSPPGQGETQYF.

The V and J genes are TRBV28 and TRBJ1-5; 9 nucleotides match TRBD1. The junction had 5 bases not matched to a gene; V was cut back by 6 bases and J by 5 bases. The CDR3 has 14 amino acids. Per the germline V gene, CDR1 is MDHEN and CDR2 is SYDVKM. The CDR3 bases are TGTGCCAGCAGGAGACAGGGGGGGTATCAGCCCCAGCATTTT. Amino acids: CASRRQGGYQPQHF.